Presented here are 25 T cell receptor beta chains from one specimen sequenced in a study of PD-L1 blockade in urothelial cancer. As to time point: pretreatment peripheral blood. Profiled with immunoSEQ multiplex PCR; TCRdb holds only in-frame clones, not every one. The sample yields about 52,000 clones, approximately 72% seen once. Source: PBMCs, taken around atezolizumab (anti-PD-L1) treatment. The receptors were sampled from a man in his sixties or seventies with urothelial cancer.

The J gene is TRBJ1-1, the V gene TRBV7-2; D remains ambiguous. Germline V gene data show CDR1 as SGHTA and CDR2 as FQGNSA. The V and J ends lost 4 bases and 0 bases respectively, with 9 bases between them. This CDR3 is built from 14 residues. CDR3 in DNA: TGTGCCAGCAGCTCACGAGCCCTGAACACTGAAGCTTTCTTT. It yields the protein CASSSRALNTEAFF.

The J gene is TRBJ2-7, the V gene TRBV5-5; TRBD2 agrees at 7 bases. After removal of 1 base from V and 3 bases from J, the junction contained 4 bases not matched to a gene. From germline, CDR1 is SGHKS and CDR2 YYEKEE (reference sequence). The length of the CDR3 is 14 residues. The CDR3 DNA sequence: TGTGCCAGCAGCTTGATCGGGGGGTACTACGAGCAGTACTTC. Encoded protein: CASSLIGGYYEQYF.

A single count supports this clone. J is TRBJ1-1 and V is TRBV28, with D possibly TRBD1 on 5 matching bases. The CDR3 runs 16 residues. CDR1 and CDR2 from the germline V gene are MDHEN and SYDVKM. With 6 bases removed from V and 1 base from J, the gap between germline ends came to 18 bases. The CDR3 here is CASSRYGAAANTEAFF. The CDR3 coding sequence is TGTGCCAGCAGCCGATATGGGGCGGCGGCGAACACTGAAGCTTTCTTT.

CDR3 loop: CASSLISAGNYGYTF. CDR3 nucleotides: TGTGCCAGCAGCTTAATATCAGCAGGGAACTATGGCTACACCTTC. The chain couples TRBV7-9 to TRBJ1-2; weak D call: TRBD1 (5 bases). Germline V lookup: CDR1 SEHNR, CDR2 FQNEAQ (reference sequence). The CDR3 sequence is 15 residues long. Deletions cut 2 bases from V and 2 bases from J, with 12 bases between.

The chain combines TRBV11-3 with TRBJ2-5, with 7 bases aligning to TRBD1. V shed 7 bases and J 6 bases; nucleotides not matched to a gene: 11. Germline CDR1 SGHNT, CDR2 YENEEA. This CDR3 spans 14 amino acids. The CDR3 loop reads CASNPGHRGQTQYF. CDR3 nucleotides: TGTGCCAGCAACCCAGGGCACAGGGGACAGACCCAGTACTTC.

The CDR3 region is CASSLTNTDTQYF. CDR3 DNA: TGTGCCAGCAGCTTAACTAACACAGATACGCAGTATTTT. The V call is TRBV11-2, the J call TRBJ2-3; D call uncertain. Germline V gene data show CDR1 as SGHAT and CDR2 as FQNNGV. CDR3 length: 13 residues. V lost 2 bases to trimming and J lost 2 bases, with 5 bases between them.

This clone is a singleton in its sample. V is TRBV7-9 and J is TRBJ2-2; TRBD1 matches at 7 bases. Trimming cost V 4 bases and J 4 bases; bases outside gene matches: 6. The CDR3 loop spans 15 amino acids. Germline assignment: CDR1 SEHNR and CDR2 FQNEAQ (reference sequence). This CDR3 is CASSWLAGGTGELFF. CDR3 DNA sequence: TGTGCCAGCAGCTGGCTCGCAGGGGGCACCGGGGAGCTGTTTTTT.

This clone appeared a few times. The rearrangement links TRBV19 to TRBJ1-4; 9 bases match TRBD1. V was pared by 5 bases and J by 4 bases, with 5 bases of the junction left unmatched. The CDR3 is made up of 15 amino acids. Germline lookup yields CDR1 LNHDA and CDR2 SQIVND (reference sequence). The CDR3 sequence is CASSPGTGRNEKLFF. The DNA of the CDR3 is TGTGCCAGTAGTCCCGGGACAGGGCGTAATGAAAAACTGTTTTTT. The variable domain in full, completed from reference TRBV19 and TRBJ1-4, reads DGGITQSPKYLFRKEGQNVTLSCEQNLNHDAMYWYRQDPGQGLRLIYYSQIVNDFQKGDIAEGYSVSREKKESFPLTVTSAQKNPTAFYLCASSPGTGRNEKLFFGSGTQLSVL.

The chain is built from TRBV12-5 and TRBJ2-1, with 11 nucleotides matching TRBD2. Germline CDR1 and CDR2: LGHNT and FRNRAP. The V segment lost 4 bases and the J segment 1 base; nucleotides outside the gene matches: 18. This CDR3 is built from 21 residues. CDR3 nucleotides: TGTGCTAGTGGTTCTCTAACCGGGAGGGTAGCGGGAGGGAGGTCCTACAATGAGCAGTTCTTC. It yields the protein CASGSLTGRVAGGRSYNEQFF.

This clone was observed a handful of times. The V gene is TRBV4-3, the J gene TRBJ1-4; no clear D. V lost 0 bases, J lost 5 bases, and 7 bases lay in between. The V gene's germline CDR1 is LGHNA and CDR2 YSLEER. The CDR3 runs 14 residues. This chain's CDR3 is CASSQDARNEKLFF. The DNA of the CDR3 is TGCGCCAGCAGCCAAGACGCCCGGAATGAAAAACTGTTTTTT.

This sequence joins TRBV10-3 and TRBJ1-6; TRBD1 aligns across 9 bases. CDR3 length: 14 residues. V gave up 6 bases and J gave up 8 bases; unmatched junction bases: 5. Germline V CDR1 and CDR2: ENHRY, SYGVKD. The CDR3 spells CAISEGQGYSPLHF. The CDR3 DNA follows: TGTGCCATCAGCGAGGGACAGGGTTATTCACCCCTCCACTTT.

In its sample, this clone is medium-sized. The chain uses TRBV30 and TRBJ1-1; TRBD1 is a possible D gene (5 bases). CDR3 length: 13 amino acids. V lost 1 base and J lost 4, with 10 bases in between. The germline CDR1 and CDR2 sequences are GTSNPN and SVGIG (reference sequence). Written as DNA, the CDR3 is TGTGCCTGGAGTGGAGCGGGGGGCACTGAAGCTTTCTTT. Its translation is CAWSGAGGTEAFF.

The gene calls are TRBV10-2 and TRBJ2-5; D is undetermined. CDR1 WSHSY and CDR2 SAAADI come from the germline V gene. V lost 4 bases, J lost 2 bases, and 5 bases lay in between. The CDR3 is made up of 12 amino acids. CDR3 amino acids: CASSVKQETQYF. The CDR3 DNA sequence: TGCGCCAGCAGTGTAAAACAAGAGACCCAGTACTTC.

The gene calls are TRBV9 and TRBJ2-1; TRBD2 matches 8 bases. The germline CDR1 and CDR2 sequences are SGDLS and YYNGEE. V shed 4 bases and J 4 bases; nucleotides not matched to a gene: 7. CDR3 length equals 15 residues. CDR3 amino acids: CASSSRLALYNEQFF. The CDR3 DNA reads TGTGCCAGCAGCAGCCGACTAGCGCTTTACAATGAGCAGTTCTTC.

The V gene is TRBV7-9, the J gene TRBJ2-7; weak D call: TRBD1 (5 bases). The germline V gene has CDR1 SEHNR and CDR2 FQNEAQ (reference sequence). V was shortened by 3 bases and J by 0 bases, with 9 bases between the two germline ends. The CDR3 totals 14 residues. CDR3 region: CASSLPDSSYEQYF. For the CDR3, the DNA is TGTGCCAGCAGCTTGCCCGACAGCTCCTACGAGCAGTACTTC.

This chain links TRBV30 with TRBJ1-1; no reliable D call. The CDR3 is 13 residues long. CDR1 GTSNPN and CDR2 SVGIG come from the germline V gene (reference sequence). V lost 4 bases, J lost 0 bases, and 9 bases lay in between. CDR3 region: CAWTGHMNTEAFF. CDR3 in DNA: TGTGCCTGGACTGGGCATATGAACACTGAAGCTTTCTTT.

This clone was detected a few times. The genes are TRBV6-6 and TRBJ1-2; 9 bases are shared with TRBD1. V lost 0 bases and J lost 7; bases outside the gene matches: 6. Germline CDR1 reads MNHNY; CDR2 reads SVGAGI (reference sequence). The CDR3 runs to 15 residues. CDR3 sequence reads: CASSYSGTGRIGYTF. The CDR3 region has the DNA TGTGCCAGCAGTTACTCCGGGACAGGGAGGATTGGCTACACCTTC.

This clone was seen more than once but under ten times. This chain links TRBV5-1 with TRBJ2-3, with TRBD2 matching 8 bases. Germline V gene sequence: CDR1 SGHRS, CDR2 YFSETQ. V lost 4 bases and J lost 2; bases outside the gene matches: 6. The CDR3 is 15 amino acids. Written as DNA, the CDR3 is TGCGCCAGCAGCGCCGGGGGGGGAACCACAGATACGCAGTATTTT. As protein: CASSAGGGTTDTQYF.

The chain is built from TRBV11-3 and TRBJ2-7, with TRBD2 matching 7 bases. Per germline, CDR1 SGHNT and CDR2 YENEEA. Trimming removed 2 bases from V and 6 bases from J; junction bases left unmatched: 7. This CDR3 is 14 amino acids long. CDR3 protein: CASSLSTGGSEQYF. The CDR3 DNA reads as TGTGCCAGCAGCTTATCGACCGGGGGGAGCGAGCAGTACTTC.

The chain has TRBV5-6 and TRBJ2-4; tentative D call: TRBD1 (5 bases). The CDR3 covers 19 residues. CDR1 is SGHDT, CDR2 YYEEEE, per germline. With 0 bases removed from V and 1 base from J, the gap between germline ends came to 20 bases. Here the CDR3 reads CASSLVGQGNVGAKNIQYF. Written as DNA, the CDR3 is TGTGCCAGCAGCTTGGTGGGGCAGGGTAATGTGGGGGCCAAAAACATTCAGTACTTC.

DNA for the CDR3: TGCGCCAGCGGGGCACAGGGAACCTATGGCTACACCTTC. Translated: CASGAQGTYGYTF. V usage is TRBV10-2 and J usage is TRBJ1-2; D perhaps matches TRBD1 (6 bases). Germline CDR1 WSHSY, CDR2 SAAADI. The CDR3 is 13 residues long. The ends were cut back, 8 bases at V and 4 bases at J, with 14 bases in the middle.

V usage is TRBV6-6 and J usage is TRBJ2-5, with 11 bases aligning to TRBD2. Losses at the gene ends were 0 bases for V and 4 bases for J; bases not matched to a gene: 4. CDR1 is MNHNY and CDR2 is SVGAGI in the germline V gene (reference sequence). This CDR3 has 16 amino acids. CDR3 sequence reads: CASSYSGLAGGETQYF. CDR3 nucleotide sequence: TGTGCCAGCAGTTACTCGGGTCTAGCGGGAGGAGAGACCCAGTACTTC.

The chain links TRBV7-3 to TRBJ2-2; possibly TRBD1 for D (5 bases). Germline loops: CDR1 SGHTA, CDR2 FQGTGA. The V and J ends lost 3 bases and 6 bases respectively, with 11 bases between them. This CDR3 contains 14 residues. In DNA, the CDR3 is TGTGCCAGCAGCTTCCATCAGGGCTCCGGGGAGCTGTTTTTT. Translating it yields CASSFHQGSGELFF.

This chain uses TRBV5-4 with TRBJ1-1; D is undetermined. Germline V lookup: CDR1 SGHNT, CDR2 YYREEE (reference sequence). Trimming removed 2 bases from V and 2 bases from J, with 16 bases in between. The CDR3 loop spans 16 amino acids. The CDR3 DNA reads as TGTGCCAGCAGCTTCAGTGCGTCGGGGTTCAACACTGAAGCTTTCTTT. Protein sequence: CASSFSASGFNTEAFF.

This clone was seen a handful of times. The sample has other DNA sequences that encode this CDR3 too. The chain recombines TRBV29-1 with TRBJ1-2, with 9 positions matching TRBD1. In germline, CDR1 is SQVTM, CDR2 ANQGSEA. The CDR3 has 11 amino acids. V lost 4 bases and J lost 7; bases outside the gene matches: 1. The chain's CDR3 is CSVGQGGGYTF. CDR3 DNA: TGCAGCGTTGGACAGGGGGGTGGCTACACCTTC.